This is a list of T cell receptor beta chains from one sample in a study of T cells in Graves' hyperthyroidism and ophthalmopathy. TCRdb called the multiplex PCR reads again in MiXCR, with one record for every CDR3 protein. The table lists fewer than 500,000 distinct CDR3 sequences, roughly 14% of them singletons, with 15% to 20% in the top ten. The material sequenced was blood. These receptors came from a young woman with Graves' ophthalmopathy. Both conserved end residues are part of each CDR3. A D gene is named only where the DNA matches it firmly.

j_call,d_call,v_call,cdr3_aa
TRBJ1-2,TRBD1,TRBV24-1,CATSGQGDYGYTF
TRBJ1-4,.,TRBV7-9,CASSLAQGQAEKLFF
TRBJ2-1,.,TRBV20-1,CSARDSPINEQFF
TRBJ1-2,TRBD1,TRBV20-1,CSARLTGDGYGYTF
TRBJ2-7,TRBD2,TRBV7-6,CASSRGMSGGGQAYEQYF
TRBJ2-5,.,TRBV20-1,CSATGPRQETQYF
TRBJ2-2,.,TRBV6-1,CASRYITRGPGELFF
TRBJ1-4,.,TRBV6-2/TRBV6-3,CASSNRDKLMKKLFF
TRBJ1-1,TRBD1,TRBV20-1,CSARDLQGATTFF
TRBJ2-4,.,TRBV18,CASSPSILAKNIQYF
TRBJ1-6,.,TRBV15,CATSRASGRDFYNSPLHF
TRBJ2-7,.,TRBV3-1,CASSQGIYEQYF
TRBJ1-3,.,TRBV20-1,CSARKPGSGNTIYF
TRBJ2-3,TRBD2,TRBV2,CASNSSLYSGSSTDTQYF
TRBJ2-5,.,TRBV30,CAWSPLASRSETQYF
TRBJ2-3,TRBD2,TRBV3-1,CASSQSDSGGHTDTQYF
TRBJ2-3,TRBD2,TRBV28,CASTPAGGFTDTQYF
TRBJ1-3,.,TRBV7-9,CASSQRDRDINKNTIYF
TRBJ2-5,.,TRBV11-2,CASSSERLETQYF
TRBJ2-3,TRBD2,TRBV6-1,CASTPRGGRLAGGQGTQYF
TRBJ2-1,.,TRBV30,CAWAGQLVDEQFF
TRBJ1-5,.,TRBV7-2,CASSLGPNQPQHF
TRBJ2-3,.,TRBV7-3,CASSRTGTSTDTQYF
TRBJ2-2,.,TRBV20-1,CSARGDPANTGELFF
TRBJ1-2,.,TRBV11-2,CASSLTWPANYGYTF
TRBJ2-3,.,TRBV12-3/TRBV12-4,CASSFRAAPDTQYF
TRBJ1-5,.,TRBV20-1,CSASFIAAGRVQPQHF
TRBJ2-1,.,TRBV7-2,CASSLDRGAHNEQFF
TRBJ1-1,.,TRBV12-3/TRBV12-4,CASSLGTGLAAFF
TRBJ1-6,.,TRBV18,CASSPDGTQAGSPLHF
TRBJ2-3,TRBD2,TRBV11-2,CASRSSSGGGKDTQYF
TRBJ2-1,.,TRBV28,CASSPLGSSYNEQFF
TRBJ2-3,TRBD2,TRBV14,CASSHMPAGESGTQYF
TRBJ1-3,.,TRBV15,CATSRDYGTRKQTNGNTIYF
TRBJ1-3,.,TRBV29-1,CSVEVVGSGNTIYF
TRBJ2-7,.,TRBV20-1,CSAPSLELSYEQYF
TRBJ2-3,.,TRBV27,CASSFSGGGVGTDTQYF
TRBJ1-6,.,TRBV5-5,CASSQTGNSPLHF
TRBJ2-5,TRBD2,TRBV3-1,CASSLLAGGSQETQYF
TRBJ1-2,TRBD1,TRBV9,CASSSTGGDAYGYTF
TRBJ2-3,TRBD2,TRBV2,CASSELGGGAIDTQYF
TRBJ1-1,.,TRBV30,CAWSGQTNTEAFF
TRBJ2-3,TRBD2,TRBV15,CATRTSGGHTDTQYF
TRBJ2-7,TRBD1,TRBV6-1,CASRTGGGFKEQYF
TRBJ1-2,.,TRBV28,CASSVGPNYGYTF
TRBJ1-5,.,TRBV28,CASSFRASNQPQHF
TRBJ1-5,.,TRBV7-8,CASSLGRPYSNQPQHF
TRBJ1-1,TRBD1,TRBV7-2,CASSPRRTGEAFF
.,TRBD1,TRBV7-8,CASSLATMTGNEQFF
TRBJ2-2,TRBD2,TRBV7-9,CASSPGAGAPPGELFF
TRBJ1-2,.,TRBV4-2,CASSQEVSVNYGYTF
TRBJ2-4,.,TRBV20-1,CSARQDTKNIQYF
TRBJ2-1,.,TRBV15,CATSRDRSPYNEQFF
TRBJ2-1,.,TRBV20-1,CSARDRGLFTSTRNNEQFF
TRBJ2-3,TRBD2,TRBV7-9,CASSLVRPGGDTQYF